This paragraph covers one TCR beta chain sequence. The target antigen is unknown. With constant-segment primers, 5'RACE yielded cDNA libraries of TCR alpha and TCR beta that carried sample barcodes and UMIs. Each CDR3 protein is one row after TCRdb ran MiXCR on the 5' RACE reads. The table includes 550,000 to 700,000 distinct CDR3 sequences, 17% detected once. The sample belongs to a study of T-cell memory formation after mild COVID-19. Study conclusions and caveats: Some responding clones appeared in pre-infection memory, suggesting cross-reactive memory joined. Clones which contracted sat mainly in CM and EM if CD4+, and in EMRA if CD8+.

Sequences were obtained from PBMCs or a T cell subset sorted from them (not recorded which). This clonotype was obtained from an adult woman who had mild COVID-19 (a few samples of this study predate the infection). Cell type and time point are not known.

The CDR3 reads CATRDSDEKLFF. As DNA, the CDR3 is TGTGCCACGAGAGACAGTGACGAAAAACTGTTTTTT. The V gene is TRBV15, the J gene TRBJ1-4, with D perhaps TRBD1 (5 bases). Germline CDR1 and CDR2: LNHNV and YYDKDF (reference sequence). The CDR3 sequence is 12 residues long. Trimming took off 9 bases at V and 8 bases at J, with 13 bases between the two ends.